Below are 21 T cell receptor beta chains sequenced from a single sample in a study of type 1 and type 2 diabetes patients. Amplification started from genomic DNA. Amplification of the beta chain CDR3 used 30 forward and 13 reverse multiplex primers. TCRdb recomputed calls from the multiplex PCR reads with MiXCR, one row per CDR3 protein. In the table there are about 270,000 distinct CDR3 sequences, around 47% of which are singletons. The sequencing sample was made of peripheral blood mononuclear cells (PBMCs). The receptor set was obtained from a man between 18 and 29 years old with type 2 diabetes.

The V and J genes are TRBV29-1 and TRBJ2-5; 7 nucleotides line up with TRBD1. The germline gives CDR1 SQVTM, CDR2 ANQGSEA. V gave up 1 base and J gave up 3 bases; unmatched junction bases: 5. The length of the CDR3 is 14 residues. The CDR3 sequence is CSVEVWDSEETQYF. The CDR3 DNA sequence: TGCAGCGTTGAAGTGTGGGACAGCGAAGAGACCCAGTACTTC.

The chain uses TRBV13 and TRBJ1-2; D uncertain. V lost 1 base and J lost 0, with 9 bases in between. CDR1 and CDR2 from the germline V gene are PRHDT and FYEKMQ (reference sequence). The CDR3 has 15 residues. This CDR3 is CASSLEDKTNYGYTF. The CDR3, as DNA: TGTGCCAGCAGCTTAGAAGACAAGACTAACTATGGCTACACCTTC.

The V call is TRBV25-1, the J call TRBJ1-2; a weak D match, TRBD1 (6 bases). Deletions cut 7 bases from V and 1 base from J, with 19 bases between. Per germline, CDR1 MGHDK and CDR2 SYGVNS. The CDR3 consists of 16 residues. CDR3 DNA sequence: TGTGCCAGCATTGCACTTTGGACAGACCGTAACTATGGCTACACCTTC. Amino acids: CASIALWTDRNYGYTF.

The rearrangement uses TRBV24-1 and TRBJ1-1; tentatively, D is TRBD1 (6 bases). The CDR3 length is 14 residues. Trimming removed 5 bases at V and 2 bases at J, with 11 bases between. The germline CDR1 and CDR2 sequences are KGHDR and SFDVKD. This chain's CDR3 is CATSGTTGNTEAFF. CDR3 DNA: TGTGCCACCAGTGGTACGACAGGAAACACTGAAGCTTTCTTT.

This clonotype was detected only a few times. The gene calls are TRBV20-1 and TRBJ2-7, with 7 bases lining up with TRBD1. After removal of 8 bases from V and 3 bases from J, the junction contained 4 bases not matched to a gene. This CDR3 comprises 11 residues. Germline V gene data show CDR1 as DFQATT and CDR2 as SNEGSKA (reference sequence). The chain's CDR3 is CSPRDSYEQYF. The CDR3 coding sequence is TGCAGTCCCCGGGACAGCTACGAGCAGTACTTC.

The rearrangement uses TRBV7-2 and TRBJ2-5; D gene unclear. The DNA end is a closer match to TRBJ2-1, so the J assignment may be wrong. In germline, CDR1 is SGHTA, CDR2 FQGNSA. The CDR3 has 11 residues. For the CDR3, the DNA is TGTGCCAGCAGCTCGTTGGGTGAGCAGTTCTTC. Protein sequence: CASSSLGEQFF.

This chain connects TRBV5-1 to TRBJ1-1; D uncertain. The CDR3 spans 14 residues. Per the germline V gene, CDR1 is SGHRS and CDR2 is YFSETQ. Trimming pared 0 bases from V and 3 bases from J, leaving 9 bases between. The CDR3 DNA reads as TGCGCCAGCAGCTTGGTCGGGCAGGACACTGAAGCTTTCTTT. Its translation is CASSLVGQDTEAFF.

The CDR3 nucleotides read TGTGCCAGCACCCGGGGGAGGGGGGAACCCGAGCAGTACTTC. Residues: CASTRGRGEPEQYF. The chain has TRBV28 and TRBJ2-7; D may be TRBD2 (7 bases). The V gene's germline CDR1 is MDHEN and CDR2 SYDVKM. The CDR3 spans 14 residues. Trimming cost V 7 bases and J 6 bases, with 19 bases left between them.

The chain is built from TRBV20-1 and TRBJ2-1; perhaps TRBD2 as D (5 bases). Germline loops: CDR1 DFQATT, CDR2 SNEGSKA (reference sequence). The CDR3 contains 14 residues. The V end was cut by 1 base, the J end by 13 bases, with 20 bases between. The CDR3 DNA is TGCAGTGCTAGAGCTCCCTCCGGACTGGGCAGACAGTTCTTC. Its protein is CSARAPSGLGRQFF.

The chain is built from TRBV2 and TRBJ2-3; D is undetermined. V gave up 6 bases and J gave up 2 bases, with 12 bases separating them. The germline gives CDR1 SNHLY, CDR2 FYNNEI. There are 14 residues in the CDR3. CDR3 in amino acids: CASSQAPNTDTQYF. The CDR3 coding sequence is TGTGCCAGCAGCCAAGCTCCTAACACAGATACGCAGTATTTT. The full variable domain, its missing parts supplied by reference TRBV2 and TRBJ2-3, is EPEVTQTPSHQVTQMGQEVILRCVPISNHLYFYWYRQILGQKVEFLVSFYNNEISEKSEIFDDQFSVERPDGSNFTLKIRSTKLEDSAMYFCASSQAPNTDTQYFGPGTRLTVL.

Regarding this clonotype: The junction and the germline gene differ at one end; a read error may be behind it. V gene TRBV20-1 combines with J gene TRBJ1-2; D is unresolved. This CDR3 spans 10 amino acids. Looked up from germline, CDR1 is DFQATT and CDR2 is SNEGSKA (reference sequence). The CDR3 is CSARASTRAF. For the CDR3, the DNA is TGCAGTGCTAGAGCTAGCACGAGGGCCTTC.

The chain joins TRBV10-3 to TRBJ1-5; maybe TRBD1 (6 bases). The CDR3 totals 13 residues. Trimming pared 10 bases from V and 6 bases from J, leaving 16 bases between. Germline lookup yields CDR1 ENHRY and CDR2 SYGVKD. The DNA of the CDR3 is TGTGCCAGTAGTAGGGGGGCGGGTCAGCCCCAGCATTTT. It specifies CASSRGAGQPQHF.

This clonotype was picked up many times. The rearrangement links TRBV12-3 or TRBV12-4 to TRBJ2-2, with D hard to call. CDR3 length: 13 residues. The V end was cut by 1 base, the J end by 7 bases, with 7 bases between. The CDR3 sequence: CASSLVGNGELFF. The CDR3 DNA reads TGTGCCAGCAGTTTAGTAGGGAACGGGGAGCTGTTTTTT.

This chain connects TRBV10-2 to TRBJ1-2; D is undetermined. This CDR3 region has 13 residues. Germline V gives CDR1 WSHSY, CDR2 SAAADI. V lost 6 bases to trimming and J lost 8 bases, with 16 bases between them. The DNA for the CDR3 is TGCGCCAGCAGGGAGAGAGATCTAGGGGGCTACACCTTC. This encodes CASRERDLGGYTF.

The table lists this clonotype with many counts. This chain connects TRBV6-5 to TRBJ2-7, with 7 bases matching TRBD2. CDR1 and CDR2 (germline): MNHEY, SVGAGI. V trimming: 6 bases; J trimming: 3 bases; junction bases outside the gene matches: 5. This CDR3 is 13 amino acids long. DNA of the CDR3: TGTGCCAGCAGCAAGCGGGAAGGCTACGAGCAGTACTTC. Its protein product is CASSKREGYEQYF.

The genes are TRBV11-2 and TRBJ2-3, with no clear D. The V end lost 0 bases, the J end lost 6 bases, and 4 bases lay between the germline ends. Germline assignment: CDR1 SGHAT and CDR2 FQNNGV. The CDR3 is 12 amino acids. The CDR3 loop is CASSLEVDTQYF. The CDR3 bases are TGTGCCAGCAGCTTAGAGGTTGATACGCAGTATTTT.

The J gene is TRBJ1-6, the V gene TRBV28; no clear D gene. CDR1 and CDR2 (germline): MDHEN, SYDVKM. The CDR3 contains 11 residues. V lost 2 bases to trimming and J lost 10 bases, with 3 bases between them. CDR3 DNA sequence: TGTGCCAGCAGTTTAAAGTCACCCCTCCACTTT. The encoded protein is CASSLKSPLHF.

This CDR3 reads CASSFGDGNQPQHF. CDR3 nucleotides: TGTGCCAGCAGTTTCGGGGACGGCAATCAGCCCCAGCATTTT. The chain uses TRBV12-3 or TRBV12-4 and TRBJ1-5, with a weak D call TRBD1 (5 bases). V was cut by 3 bases and J by 2 bases, with 8 bases left in between. The CDR3 loop spans 14 amino acids.

As to this clonotype: A junction boundary mismatches the germline segment, possibly from a read error. This sequence joins TRBV9 and TRBJ2-7; tentatively, D is TRBD1 or TRBD2 (5 bases each). The CDR3 is made up of 14 amino acids. Germline V gives CDR1 SGDLS, CDR2 YYNGEE. CDR3 DNA: TGTGCCAGTAGCGTAGGATCAGGGAACTACGAGCAGTACTTC. This gives the protein CASSVGSGNYEQYF. Full variable domain (rest looked up from reference TRBV9 and TRBJ2-7): DSGVTQTPKHLITATGQRVTLRCSPRSGDLSVYWYQQSLDQGLQFLIQYYNGEERAKGNILERFSAQQFPDLHSELNLSSLELGDSALYFCASSVGSGNYEQYFGPGTRLTVT.

This clonotype has a handful of counts. V is TRBV7-8 and J is TRBJ1-2; D unresolved. Germline V gives CDR1 SGHVS, CDR2 FQNEAQ. V dropped 1 base and J dropped 2 bases, with 8 bases sitting between them. This CDR3 contains 14 residues. The CDR3 DNA reads as TGTGCCAGCAGCTTAGGGTATCAGAACTATGGCTACACCTTC. This gives the protein CASSLGYQNYGYTF.

The chain recombines TRBV15 with TRBJ1-4; no clear D gene. The length of the CDR3 is 16 residues. Germline-derived CDR1 and CDR2 are LNHNV and YYDKDF (reference sequence). Trimming removed 3 bases at V and 2 bases at J, with 13 bases between. The CDR3 nucleotides read TGTGCCACCAGCAGTGGACCGGGCGGGACTAATGAAAAACTGTTTTTT. Translation gives CATSSGPGGTNEKLFF.